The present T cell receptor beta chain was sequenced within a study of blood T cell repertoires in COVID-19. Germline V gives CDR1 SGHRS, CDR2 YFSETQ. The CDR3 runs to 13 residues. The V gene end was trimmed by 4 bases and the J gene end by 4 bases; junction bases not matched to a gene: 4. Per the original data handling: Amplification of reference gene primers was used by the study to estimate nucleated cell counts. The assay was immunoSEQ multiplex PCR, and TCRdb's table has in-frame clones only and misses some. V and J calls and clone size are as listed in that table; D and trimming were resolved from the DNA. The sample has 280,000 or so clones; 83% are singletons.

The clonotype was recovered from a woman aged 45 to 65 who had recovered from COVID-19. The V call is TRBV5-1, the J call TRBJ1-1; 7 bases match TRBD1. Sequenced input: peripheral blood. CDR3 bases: TGCGCCAGCAGCGGACAGGACCTCACTGAAGCTTTCTTT. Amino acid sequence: CASSGQDLTEAFF.